This TCR beta chain emerged from a study of blood T cell repertoires in COVID-19. Germline CDR1 and CDR2: LNHDA and SQIVND (reference sequence). V lost 7 bases to trimming and J lost 4 bases, with 11 bases between them. The CDR3 runs 13 residues. Measured with immunoSEQ multiplex PCR; TCRdb has only the in-frame clones, and not every one. The sample consists of about 130,000 clones, over 60% of them appearing once. This TCR derives from a woman in her sixties or seventies with acute or convalescent COVID-19. This chain uses TRBV19 with TRBJ2-1, with D tentatively TRBD1 (6 bases). Specimen: peripheral blood. The CDR3 DNA follows: TGTGCCAGTAATCAGGGGTTTTACAATGAGCAGTTCTTC. Translating it yields CASNQGFYNEQFF.